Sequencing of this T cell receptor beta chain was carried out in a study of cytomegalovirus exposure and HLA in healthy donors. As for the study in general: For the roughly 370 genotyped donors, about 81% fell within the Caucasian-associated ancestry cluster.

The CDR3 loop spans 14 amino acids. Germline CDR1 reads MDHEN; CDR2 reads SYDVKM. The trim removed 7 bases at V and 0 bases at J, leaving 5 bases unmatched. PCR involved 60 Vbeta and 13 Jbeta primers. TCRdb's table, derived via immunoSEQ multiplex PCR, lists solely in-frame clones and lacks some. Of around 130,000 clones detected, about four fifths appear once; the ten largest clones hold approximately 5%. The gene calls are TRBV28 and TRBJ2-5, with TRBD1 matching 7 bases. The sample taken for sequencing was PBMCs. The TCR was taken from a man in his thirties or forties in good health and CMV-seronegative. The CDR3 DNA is TGTGCCAGCACCCTCAGGGGGTACCAAGAGACCCAGTACTTC. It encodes CASTLRGYQETQYF.